These 3 T cell receptor beta chains share one sample of origin, sequenced in a study of blood T cell repertoires in COVID-19. TCRdb's copy holds only in-frame clones and misses some; the assay was immunoSEQ multiplex PCR. Seen here are under 500,000 clones, around 87% observed once, and the top ten hold 0.9% to 1.2%. Source material: PBMCs or T cells enriched from blood (not recorded which). Receptor source: a man aged 25-45 years who had recovered from COVID-19.

This sequence joins TRBV19 and TRBJ2-7; 7 bases map to TRBD1. CDR3 length: 14 amino acids. Trimming took 5 bases from V and 5 from J; bases not matched to a gene: 9. Looked up from germline, CDR1 is LNHDA and CDR2 is SQIVND (reference sequence). The CDR3 bases are TGTGCCAGTAGTCCGGGACAGATGAACAACGAGCAGTACTTC. This gives the protein CASSPGQMNNEQYF.

In DNA form, the CDR3 reads TGTGCCAGCAGTGGATCTAGCGGGAGCGAGTGGGGGGCTGGAAAGGACTACACAGATACGCAGTATTTT. Protein product: CASSGSSGSEWGAGKDYTDTQYF. The V and J genes are TRBV28 and TRBJ2-3; TRBD2 matches at 10 bases. The CDR3 sequence is 23 residues long. The germline gives CDR1 MDHEN, CDR2 SYDVKM. V lost 5 bases to trimming and J lost 2 bases; unmatched junction nucleotides: 28.

The J gene is TRBJ1-1, the V gene TRBV18; maybe TRBD1 (5 bases). V dropped 6 bases and J dropped 1 base, with 9 bases sitting between them. Germline assignment: CDR1 KGHSH and CDR2 LQKENI. The CDR3 loop spans 13 amino acids. Here the CDR3 DNA reads TGTGCCAGCTCGGTCGGGGGGAACACTGAAGCTTTCTTT. It translates to CASSVGGNTEAFF. The variable domain in full, with the rest retrieved from reference TRBV18 and TRBJ1-1, is NAGVMQNPRHLVRRRGQEARLRCSPMKGHSHVYWYRQLPEEGLKFMVYLQKENIIDESGMPKERFSAEFPKEGPSILRIQQVVRGDSAAYFCASSVGGNTEAFFGQGTRLTVV.